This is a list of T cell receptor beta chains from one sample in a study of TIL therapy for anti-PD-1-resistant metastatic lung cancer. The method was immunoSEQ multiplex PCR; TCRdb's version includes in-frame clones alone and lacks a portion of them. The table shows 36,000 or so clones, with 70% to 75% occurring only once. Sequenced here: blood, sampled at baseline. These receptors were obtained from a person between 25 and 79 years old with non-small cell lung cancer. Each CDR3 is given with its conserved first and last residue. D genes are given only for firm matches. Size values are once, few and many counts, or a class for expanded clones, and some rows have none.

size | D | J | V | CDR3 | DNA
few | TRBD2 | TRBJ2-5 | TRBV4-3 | CASSQTSGGETQYF | TGCGCCAGCAGCCAGACTAGCGGAGGAGAGACCCAGTACTTC
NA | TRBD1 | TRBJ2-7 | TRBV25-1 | CASSGRDRGSYEQYF | TGTGCCAGCAGTGGCCGGGACAGGGGATCCTACGAGCAGTACTTC
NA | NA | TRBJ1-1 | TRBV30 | CAWISWAATNTEAFF | TGTGCCTGGATCTCCTGGGCGGCAACAAACACTGAAGCTTTCTTT
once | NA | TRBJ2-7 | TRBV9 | CASSGRASGVHEQYF | TGTGCCAGCAGCGGAAGGGCCTCTGGGGTCCACGAGCAGTACTTC
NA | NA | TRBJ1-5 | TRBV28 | CASSATGGSNQPQHF | TGTGCCAGCAGTGCGACGGGCGGGAGCAATCAGCCCCAGCATTTT
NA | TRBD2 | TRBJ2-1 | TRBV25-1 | CASNGLAGWEQFF | TGTGCCAGCAACGGACTAGCGGGATGGGAGCAGTTCTTC
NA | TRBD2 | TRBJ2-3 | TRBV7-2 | CASSAGTSGGTDTQYF | TGTGCCAGCAGTGCCGGGACTAGCGGGGGAACAGATACGCAGTATTTT
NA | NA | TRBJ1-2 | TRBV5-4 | CASSLVGYPNYGYTF | TGTGCCAGCAGCTTGGTCGGATACCCTAACTATGGCTACACCTTC
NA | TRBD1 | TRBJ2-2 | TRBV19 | CASNLQGDPSTGELFF | TGTGCCAGTAACCTTCAGGGGGATCCGAGCACCGGGGAGCTGTTTTTT
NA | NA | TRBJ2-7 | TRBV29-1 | CSVELATSYEQYF | TGCAGCGTTGAATTAGCCACGTCCTACGAGCAGTACTTC
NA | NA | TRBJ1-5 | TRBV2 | CASTPDYSNQPQHF | TGTGCCAGCACGCCGGACTATAGCAATCAGCCCCAGCATTTT
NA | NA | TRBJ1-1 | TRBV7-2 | CASGGGLGTEAFF | TGTGCCAGCGGTGGAGGATTAGGCACTGAAGCTTTCTTT
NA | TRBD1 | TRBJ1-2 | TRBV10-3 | CAIRGWDRGDYGYTF | TGTGCCATCAGGGGCTGGGACAGGGGTGACTATGGCTACACCTTC
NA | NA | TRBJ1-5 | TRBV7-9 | CASSLSRDQPQHF | TGTGCCAGCAGCTTAAGTAGGGACCAGCCCCAGCATTTT
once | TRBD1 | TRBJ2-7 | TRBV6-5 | CASSRPGTGSEQYF | TGTGCCAGCAGTCGCCCCGGGACAGGGAGCGAGCAGTACTTC
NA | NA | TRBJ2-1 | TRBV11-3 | CASSRGYNEQFF | TGTGCCAGCAGCAGGGGGTACAATGAGCAGTTCTTC
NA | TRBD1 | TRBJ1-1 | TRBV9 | CASSVVGQGEAFF | TGTGCCAGCAGCGTAGTAGGACAGGGTGAAGCTTTCTTT
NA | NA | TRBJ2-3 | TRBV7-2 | CASSLARPRDTQYF | TGTGCCAGCAGCTTAGCTCGCCCCCGGGATACGCAGTATTTT
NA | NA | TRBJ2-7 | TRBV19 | CASSMDSPYEQYF | TGTGCCAGTAGTATGGACAGTCCCTACGAGCAGTACTTC
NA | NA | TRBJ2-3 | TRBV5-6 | CASSSWDAFKYF | TGTGCCAGCAGCTCATGGGACGCCTTTAAGTATTTT
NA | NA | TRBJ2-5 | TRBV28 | CASSLGSGETQYF | TGTGCCAGCAGTTTGGGTAGCGGAGAGACCCAGTACTTC
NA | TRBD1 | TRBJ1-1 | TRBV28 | CASSSSGGTEAFF | TGTGCCAGCAGTTCATCAGGGGGTACTGAAGCTTTCTTT
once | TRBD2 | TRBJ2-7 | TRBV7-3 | CASSLTSGSEQYF | TGTGCCAGCAGCTTGACTAGCGGGAGCGAGCAGTACTTC
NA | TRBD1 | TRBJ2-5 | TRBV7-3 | CASSFGLVQGGSETQYF | TGTGCCAGCAGCTTTGGTTTAGTACAGGGGGGTTCGGAGACCCAGTACTTC
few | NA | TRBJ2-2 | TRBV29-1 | CSVVEGPGELFF | TGCAGCGTTGTTGAGGGGCCCGGGGAGCTGTTTTTT
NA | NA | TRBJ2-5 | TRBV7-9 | CASSLKGQETQYF | TGTGCCAGCAGCTTAAAGGGCCAAGAGACCCAGTACTTC
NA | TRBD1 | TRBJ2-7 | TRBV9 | CASSEGARVNLYEQYF | TGTGCCAGCAGCGAGGGGGCTCGCGTTAACCTTTACGAGCAGTACTTC
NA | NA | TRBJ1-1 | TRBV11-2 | CASSFDRNTEAFF | TGTGCCAGCAGCTTCGACAGGAACACTGAAGCTTTCTTT
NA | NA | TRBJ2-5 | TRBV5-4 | CASSLGQETQYF | TGTGCCAGCAGCTTGGGCCAAGAGACCCAGTACTTC
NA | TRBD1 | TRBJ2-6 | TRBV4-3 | CASSPGQLSGANVLTF | TGCGCCAGCAGCCCGGGACAGCTAAGTGGGGCCAACGTCCTGACTTTC
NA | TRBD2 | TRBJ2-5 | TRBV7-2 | CASSPVGGKETQYF | TGTGCCAGCAGCCCGGTCGGGGGGAAAGAGACCCAGTACTTC
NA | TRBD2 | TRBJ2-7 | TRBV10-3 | CAISEGLAGAEQYF | TGTGCCATCAGTGAGGGACTAGCGGGAGCCGAGCAGTACTTC
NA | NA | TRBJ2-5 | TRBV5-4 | CASSLRGGGETQYF | TGTGCCAGCAGCTTGAGGGGGGGCGGAGAGACCCAGTACTTC
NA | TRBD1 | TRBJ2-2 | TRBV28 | CASGTANTGELFF | TGTGCCAGCGGGACAGCGAACACCGGGGAGCTGTTTTTT
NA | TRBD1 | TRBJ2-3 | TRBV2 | CASSRTGSGTDTQYF | TGTGCCAGCAGCCGGACAGGGAGTGGGACAGATACGCAGTATTTT
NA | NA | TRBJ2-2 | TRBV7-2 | CASSLAPGESGELFF | TGTGCCAGCAGCTTAGCCCCCGGGGAGTCCGGGGAGCTGTTTTTT
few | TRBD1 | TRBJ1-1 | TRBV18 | CASSPAQGSTEAFF | TGTGCCAGCTCACCCGCACAGGGGAGCACTGAAGCTTTCTTT
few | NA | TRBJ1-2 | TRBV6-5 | CASSPDTLNGYTF | TGTGCCAGCAGTCCGGACACACTGAATGGCTACACCTTC
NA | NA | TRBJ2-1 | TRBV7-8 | CASSLFARTALSYNEQFF | TGTGCCAGCAGCTTATTTGCCCGGACAGCTCTTTCCTACAATGAGCAGTTCTTC
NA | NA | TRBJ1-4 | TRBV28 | CASSHRTNEKLFF | TGTGCCAGCAGCCACAGAACTAATGAAAAACTGTTTTTT
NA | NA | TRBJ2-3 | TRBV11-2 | CASSLDPATDTQYF | TGTGCCAGCAGCTTAGATCCAGCCACAGATACGCAGTATTTT
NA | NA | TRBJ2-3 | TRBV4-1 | CASSPPGVGFTDTQYF | TGCGCCAGCAGCCCTCCCGGGGTAGGATTTACAGATACGCAGTATTTT
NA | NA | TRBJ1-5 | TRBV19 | CASSIAERGGQPQHF | TGTGCCAGTAGTATAGCAGAAAGGGGGGGTCAGCCCCAGCATTTT
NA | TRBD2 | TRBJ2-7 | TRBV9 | CASRRSGTSGDQVYEQYF | TGTGCCAGCAGGCGATCCGGGACTAGCGGAGATCAAGTCTACGAGCAGTACTTC
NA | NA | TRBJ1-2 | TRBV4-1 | CASSQVLGFGGYTF | TGCGCCAGCAGCCAAGTTTTAGGGTTCGGTGGCTACACCTTC
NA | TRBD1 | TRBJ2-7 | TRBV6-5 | CASSWGGQGSYEQYF | TGTGCCAGCAGTTGGGGGGGACAGGGAAGCTACGAGCAGTACTTC
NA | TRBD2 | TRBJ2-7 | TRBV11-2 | CASSLARLAGIGEQYF | TGTGCCAGCAGCTTAGCACGACTAGCGGGGATCGGCGAGCAGTACTTC
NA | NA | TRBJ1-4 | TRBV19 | CASRTRPPADEKLFF | TGTGCCAGTAGGACACGACCACCAGCGGATGAAAAACTGTTTTTT
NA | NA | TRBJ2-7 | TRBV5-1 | CASSSQLGGGNEQYF | TGCGCCAGCAGCTCCCAACTTGGAGGGGGCAACGAGCAGTACTTC
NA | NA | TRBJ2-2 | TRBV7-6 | CASSLRRGDGTGELFF | TGTGCCAGCAGCTTACGTCGAGGGGACGGAACCGGGGAGCTGTTTTTT
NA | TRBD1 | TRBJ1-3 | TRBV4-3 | CASSQETGGQDTIYF | TGCGCCAGCAGCCAAGAGACAGGGGGCCAGGACACCATATATTTT